Listed below are T cell receptor beta chains from one sample, sequenced in a study of blood T cell repertoires in COVID-19. The method was immunoSEQ multiplex PCR; TCRdb's version includes in-frame clones alone and lacks a portion of them. The sample yields over 110,000 clones, approximately 84% seen once. The sample comprised PBMCs or T cells enriched from blood (not recorded which). The source of these receptors is a man aged 45-60 years in a cohort exposed to, infected with or recovered from COVID-19 (not recorded which). Both conserved end residues are part of each CDR3. Fields, in order: clone size, D gene, J gene, V gene, CDR3 DNA, CDR3 protein. A D gene is named only where the DNA matches it firmly. Expanded clones are given a class, and other clones once, few, many or no size at all.

clone size: NA; D gene: TRBD1; J gene: TRBJ2-2; V gene: TRBV2; CDR3 DNA: TGTGCCAGCAGTGGGACAGGGGCCGCCACCGGGGAGCTGTTTTTT; CDR3 protein: CASSGTGAATGELFF
clone size: NA; D gene: NA; J gene: TRBJ2-3; V gene: TRBV5-5; CDR3 DNA: TGTGCCAGCAGCTTGGGCGCTGTTACAGATACGCAGTATTTT; CDR3 protein: CASSLGAVTDTQYF
clone size: NA; D gene: NA; J gene: TRBJ1-1; V gene: TRBV7-2; CDR3 DNA: TGTGCCAGCAGCTGGGGGCTCTCTGAAGCTTTCTTT; CDR3 protein: CASSWGLSEAFF
clone size: NA; D gene: NA; J gene: TRBJ2-7; V gene: TRBV7-9; CDR3 DNA: TGTGCCAGCAGCCCGGCCGGGACTCCCAGTCCCACAGCCTACGAGCAGTACTTC; CDR3 protein: CASSPAGTPSPTAYEQYF
clone size: NA; D gene: NA; J gene: TRBJ2-4; V gene: TRBV7-2; CDR3 DNA: TGTGCCAGCAGCTTGCAGAACATTCAGTACTTC; CDR3 protein: CASSLQNIQYF
clone size: once; D gene: NA; J gene: TRBJ1-3; V gene: TRBV19; CDR3 DNA: TGTGCCAGTAGTATAGAAGTGGGGGAGGAGTGGGGAAACACCATATATTTT; CDR3 protein: CASSIEVGEEWGNTIYF
clone size: NA; D gene: TRBD1; J gene: TRBJ1-1; V gene: TRBV24-1; CDR3 DNA: TGTGCCACCAGTGGCCCGGGACAGACTGAAGCTTTCTTT; CDR3 protein: CATSGPGQTEAFF
clone size: NA; D gene: TRBD1; J gene: TRBJ1-2; V gene: TRBV6-5; CDR3 DNA: TGTGCCAGCAGTTGGTCGGACAGGGGGCAGGGCTACACCTTC; CDR3 protein: CASSWSDRGQGYTF
clone size: NA; D gene: TRBD1; J gene: TRBJ1-5; V gene: TRBV7-8; CDR3 DNA: TGTGCCAGCAGCGTGGGACAGGGACCTAGATATCTCAATCAGCCCCAGCATTTT; CDR3 protein: CASSVGQGPRYLNQPQHF
clone size: NA; D gene: NA; J gene: TRBJ1-5; V gene: TRBV25-1; CDR3 DNA: TGTGCCAGCAGTGAGCAGGGTTACAATCAGCCCCAGCATTTT; CDR3 protein: CASSEQGYNQPQHF
clone size: NA; D gene: TRBD2; J gene: TRBJ2-2; V gene: TRBV6-5; CDR3 DNA: TGTGCCAGCCGAGCAGGACTAGGCTACACCGGGGAGCTGTTTTTT; CDR3 protein: CASRAGLGYTGELFF
clone size: NA; D gene: TRBD2; J gene: TRBJ2-1; V gene: TRBV13; CDR3 DNA: TGTGCCAGCAGCTTGGGGGGGGATGAGCAGTTCTTC; CDR3 protein: CASSLGGDEQFF
clone size: NA; D gene: TRBD2; J gene: TRBJ2-5; V gene: TRBV28; CDR3 DNA: TGTGCCAGCAGTACCGGACTAGCAGCGCTCAAAGAGACCCAGTACTTC; CDR3 protein: CASSTGLAALKETQYF